This TCR beta chain was retrieved from a study of T cell repertoires in cytomegalovirus infection. Study overall: Recently identified HLA-C-restricted CMV epitopes were used, and well-studied HLA-B-restricted CMV epitopes were used as well. Public TCR beta signatures were indicative of both CMV infection and a matching HLA type. Whole-study findings and limits: Cumulative frequency of public TCR beta families picked out carriers of CMV plus the relevant HLA. HLA-C-restricted, CMV-specific TCR beta clonotypes were dominant ex vivo.

Germline assignment: CDR1 SGHVS and CDR2 FNYEAQ. The CDR3 covers 20 residues. The ends were cut back, 2 bases at V and 8 bases at J, with 31 bases in the middle. This clonotype was seen a handful of times. Its antigen remains unidentified. TCRdb re-derived calls from the reads in MiXCR, one entry per CDR3 protein. The table includes about 60,000 distinct CDR3 sequences, roughly 21% detected once. The sequence came from a human donor in good health (CMV status not recorded). Some clones in this sample may be carry-over from other donors' samples. This material consisted of CD8+ T cells from cultured PBMCs, taken from culture after CMV antigen stimulation. The J gene is TRBJ2-1, the V gene TRBV7-6; tentatively, D is TRBD2 (7 bases). This CDR3 is CASSLRIRRELQGRDDEQFF. The CDR3 region has the DNA TGTGCCAGCAGCTTAAGGATCCGGCGTGAACTGCAGGGGAGGGACGATGAGCAGTTCTTC.